The sample holds one count of the clone carrying this TCR beta chain. The study ran its PCR with 60 Vbeta and 13 Jbeta primers. Method: immunoSEQ multiplex PCR; TCRdb's copy keeps in-frame clones and lacks some. The sample lists more than 100,000 clones, roughly 78% occurring once. The data originate from a study of cytomegalovirus exposure and HLA in healthy donors. The origin of this receptor is a man aged 40-50 years in good health and CMV-seronegative. Sequencing was carried out using PBMCs.

DNA for the CDR3: TGTGCCAGCAGTACAGGGCGAGAGACCCAGTACTTC. Protein product: CASSTGRETQYF. The chain joins TRBV6-5 to TRBJ2-5; possible D gene TRBD1, 6 bases. Germline CDR1 and CDR2: MNHEY and SVGAGI. The germline V and J ends were trimmed by 5 bases and 4 bases, with 8 bases remaining between them. The CDR3 is made up of 12 amino acids.